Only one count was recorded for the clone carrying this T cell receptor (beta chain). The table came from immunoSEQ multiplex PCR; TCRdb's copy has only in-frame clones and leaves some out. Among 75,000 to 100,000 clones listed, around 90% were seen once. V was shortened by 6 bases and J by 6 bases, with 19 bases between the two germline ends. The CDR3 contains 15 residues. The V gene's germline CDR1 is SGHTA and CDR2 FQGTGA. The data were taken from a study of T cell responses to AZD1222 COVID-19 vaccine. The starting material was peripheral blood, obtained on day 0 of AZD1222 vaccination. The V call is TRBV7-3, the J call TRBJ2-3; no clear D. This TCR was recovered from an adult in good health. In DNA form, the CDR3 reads TGTGCCAGCAGTCTGCGAATGGGATCCAGGGATACGCAGTATTTT. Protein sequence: CASSLRMGSRDTQYF.